The clone carrying this T cell receptor beta chain has ten or more counts. Antigen: not known. J gave up 0 bases and V 1 base, and 11 bases lay outside the gene matches. This CDR3 is 18 amino acids long. Germline CDR1 is SGHVS and CDR2 is FNYEAQ. TCRdb passed the reads through MiXCR, listing each CDR3 protein once. The sample contains more than 500,000 distinct CDR3 sequences, 16% of which appear only once. This sample stems from a study of T cell repertoires in cytomegalovirus infection. On the study more broadly: Both a matching HLA type and CMV infection were indicated by public TCR beta signatures.

Whole-study results and caveats: Carriers of CMV plus the relevant HLA were identified by cumulative public TCR beta family frequency. The ex vivo response was dominated by HLA-C-restricted CMV-specific TCR beta clonotypes.

The clonotype was recovered from a human donor in good health (CMV status not recorded). Some clones in this sample may be carry-over from other donors' samples. The chain links TRBV7-6 to TRBJ1-2, with TRBD1 matching over 7 bases. Sequencing was performed on CD8+ T cells from PBMCs. CDR3 region: CASSLVGTEDIANYGYTF. Written as DNA, the CDR3 is TGTGCCAGCAGCTTAGTCGGGACAGAAGATATAGCTAACTATGGCTACACCTTC.